The 20 T cell receptor beta chains below come from one sample, sequenced in a study of T cells in Graves' hyperthyroidism and ophthalmopathy. RNA transcripts gave rise to amplified TCR beta CDR3 regions. With the HTBI primer set, the TCR CDR3 went through a first round of RT-PCR. MiXCR, run by TCRdb on the multiplex PCR reads, gives a single entry per CDR3 protein. The sample includes roughly 630,000 distinct CDR3 sequences, 15% to 18% seen only once; the top ten take about 7%. Sequenced sample: blood. These receptors came from a woman aged 30 to 39 with Graves' hyperthyroidism.

Ten or more counts support this clonotype. The chain carries TRBV10-3 and TRBJ2-1; the D is unclear. CDR3 length equals 13 residues. Germline V gene lookup returns CDR1 ENHRY and CDR2 SYGVKD. V lost 8 bases and J 0 bases, leaving 8 bases between the germline ends. The CDR3 DNA is TGTGCCATCCGACCCGGCTCCTACAATGAGCAGTTCTTC. This codes for CAIRPGSYNEQFF.

The chain employs TRBV15 and TRBJ2-2; D not certain. With 1 base removed from V and 4 bases from J, the gap between germline ends came to 10 bases. CDR3 length: 15 residues. CDR1 is LNHNV, CDR2 YYDKDF, per germline (reference sequence). The CDR3 here is CATSRGGRGTGELFF. The DNA of the CDR3 is TGTGCCACCAGCAGAGGCGGACGTGGCACCGGGGAGCTGTTTTTT.

This clonotype occurred many times. The rearrangement uses TRBV3-1 and TRBJ2-1; D is perhaps TRBD2 (7 bases). The CDR3 consists of 17 residues. CDR1 is LGHDT and CDR2 is YNNKEL in the germline V gene (reference sequence). V dropped 4 bases and J dropped 3 bases, with 19 bases sitting between them. CDR3 coding DNA: TGTGCCAGCAGCCGGATAATGGGGGGGGCCATCTACAATGAGCAGTTCTTC. The encoded protein is CASSRIMGGAIYNEQFF.

Concerning this clonotype itself: At one end, the junction sequence differs from germline, possibly due to a read error. This rearrangement joins TRBV28 to TRBJ1-1; no clear D gene. Germline V CDR1 and CDR2: MDHEN, SYDVKM. The CDR3 consists of 16 residues. The CDR3 loop reads CTSSSPGFRGNAEAFF. In nucleotides, the CDR3 is TGTACCAGCAGTTCCCCGGGGTTCAGAGGGAACGCTGAAGCTTTCTTT.

On this clonotype itself: This may be a read error: a much more frequent sequence differs by one nucleotide. The chain couples TRBV7-8 to TRBJ2-7; no clear D. Germline CDR1 SGHVS, CDR2 FQNEAQ. V was shortened by 7 bases and J by 0 bases, with 13 bases between the two germline ends. The length of the CDR3 is 14 residues. CDR3 sequence reads: CASNVYTLSYEQYF. DNA of the CDR3: TGTGCCAGCAACGTCTATACCCTCTCCTACGAGCAGTACTTC.

This clonotype was detected only once. The chain links TRBV6-1 to TRBJ1-1; no clear D. The CDR3 covers 13 residues. Per germline, CDR1 MNHNS and CDR2 SASEGT. V dropped 6 bases and J dropped 1 base, with 9 bases sitting between them. The DNA for the CDR3 is TGTGCCAGCAGGGTAGAACCGAACACTGAAGCTTTCTTT. It encodes CASRVEPNTEAFF.

This clonotype was found many times. This chain connects TRBV28 to TRBJ1-5; D gene uncertain. V was pared by 8 bases and J by 4 bases, with 9 bases between. The CDR3 is 12 amino acids. CDR1 and CDR2 from the germline V gene are MDHEN and SYDVKM. CDR3 sequence reads: CASWTLNQPQHF. In nucleotides, the CDR3 is TGTGCCAGCTGGACCTTAAATCAGCCCCAGCATTTT.

This clonotype was counted only a few times. The rearrangement joins TRBV19 to TRBJ1-5; a possible D gene is TRBD1 (6 bases). The CDR3 has 15 amino acids. Deletions cut 4 bases from V and 2 bases from J, with 12 bases between. Germline assignment: CDR1 LNHDA and CDR2 SQIVND (reference sequence). The CDR3 region is CASSTDRFGNQPQHF. The CDR3 bases are TGTGCCAGTAGTACCGACAGGTTCGGCAATCAGCCCCAGCATTTT.

As to this clonotype: This may be a read error: a much more frequent sequence differs by one nucleotide. Likely a read error: the CDR3 ends without its conserved phenylalanine or tryptophan. The V and J genes are TRBV6-1 and TRBJ2-1; D unclear. The CDR3 spans 16 residues. The ends were cut back, 6 bases at V and 0 bases at J, with 15 bases in the middle. Germline CDR1 MNHNS, CDR2 SASEGT. The chain's CDR3 is CASRRELTRSYNEQFL. Written as DNA, the CDR3 is TGTGCCAGCAGGCGAGAACTGACCCGCTCCTACAATGAGCAGTTCCTC.

This clonotype was detected many times. The chain has TRBV5-1 and TRBJ2-7; D is possibly TRBD2 (5 bases). V was shortened by 4 bases and J by 0 bases, with 17 bases between the two germline ends. The CDR3 covers 16 residues. Germline V gene data show CDR1 as SGHRS and CDR2 as YFSETQ. In DNA, the CDR3 is TGCGCCAGCAGCCCTGGCCAGCTAGCAGGCTCCTACGAGCAGTACTTC. Translating it yields CASSPGQLAGSYEQYF.

There are a few counts of this clonotype. The chain combines TRBV12-5 with TRBJ1-2; D gene ambiguous. Trimming stripped 0 bases from V and 6 bases from J, with 11 bases between. CDR1 and CDR2 (germline): LGHNT, FRNRAP. CDR3 size: 14 residues. The CDR3 sequence is CASGLVLSLDGYTF. CDR3 bases: TGTGCTAGTGGTTTGGTATTAAGTTTGGATGGCTACACCTTC.

This chain links TRBV15 with TRBJ2-7; TRBD2 is a possible D gene (6 bases). V gave up 1 base and J gave up 5 bases, with 18 bases separating them. The CDR3 is 16 residues long. Germline-derived CDR1 and CDR2 are LNHNV and YYDKDF (reference sequence). DNA of the CDR3: TGTGCCACCAGCAGAGTAGGGTGGGAGGTAGTCGACGAGCAGTACTTC. Its protein product is CATSRVGWEVVDEQYF.

This clonotype showed up many times. The chain employs TRBV9 and TRBJ1-2; 8 nucleotides align to TRBD1. Germline CDR1 reads SGDLS; CDR2 reads YYNGEE. This CDR3 has 16 amino acids. V dropped 0 bases and J dropped 5; count of bases not matched to a gene: 9. CDR3 in amino acids: CASSVADRGLGYGYTF. In nucleotides, the CDR3 is TGTGCCAGCAGCGTAGCCGACAGGGGATTGGGTTATGGCTACACCTTC. Combining the CDR3 with reference TRBV9 and TRBJ1-2 gives the whole variable domain DSGVTQTPKHLITATGQRVTLRCSPRSGDLSVYWYQQSLDQGLQFLIQYYNGEERAKGNILERFSAQQFPDLHSELNLSSLELGDSALYFCASSVADRGLGYGYTFGSGTRLTVV.

This clonotype was found many times. The chain carries TRBV2 and TRBJ2-3; D assignment may be TRBD1 or TRBD2 (5 bases each). This CDR3 comprises 16 residues. V was pared by 10 bases and J by 4 bases, with 24 bases between. The V gene's germline CDR1 is SNHLY and CDR2 FYNNEI. The chain's CDR3 is CATQGDLGIRPDTQYF. As DNA, the CDR3 is TGTGCCACCCAAGGGGACCTCGGGATCAGACCAGATACGCAGTATTTT.

Regarding this clonotype: This clone may be a read error of a much larger clone one base away. The V gene is TRBV18, the J gene TRBJ2-3; D not certain. This CDR3 is built from 14 residues. Looked up from germline, CDR1 is KGHSH and CDR2 is LQKENI. Trimming stripped 2 bases from V and 5 bases from J, with 11 bases between. CDR3 protein: CASSPSRVVDTQYF. Written as DNA, the CDR3 is TGTGCCAGCTCACCATCACGGGTTGTAGATACGCAGTATTTT.

The rearrangement uses TRBV13 and TRBJ2-7; TRBD2 might be the D (7 bases). Germline CDR1 is PRHDT and CDR2 is FYEKMQ (reference sequence). This CDR3 contains 14 residues. Trimming removed 3 bases from V and 4 bases from J, with 13 bases in between. CDR3 residues: CASSFRGAGYEQYF. In DNA form, the CDR3 reads TGTGCCAGCAGCTTCCGGGGGGCTGGTTACGAGCAGTACTTC.

The chain combines TRBV9 with TRBJ1-5, with TRBD1 identical over 7 bases. Germline V CDR1 and CDR2: SGDLS, YYNGEE. The CDR3 loop spans 18 amino acids. Germline trimming cut 0 bases from V and 0 bases from J; bases unmatched to any gene: 9. In DNA, the CDR3 is TGTGCCAGCAGCGTAGCAGGGGGGGGACGATATAGCAATCAGCCCCAGCATTTT. Its translation: CASSVAGGGRYSNQPQHF.

This clonotype came up many times. The chain combines TRBV27 with TRBJ1-1, with D perhaps matching TRBD1 (5 bases). V lost 3 bases and J 3 bases, leaving 11 bases between the germline ends. There are 14 residues in the CDR3. Germline CDR1 and CDR2: MNHEY and SMNVEV (reference sequence). The CDR3 here is CASSFDSSYTEAFF. The CDR3 nucleotides are TGTGCCAGCAGTTTCGACAGTTCATACACTGAAGCTTTCTTT.

This clonotype was seen a handful of times. The rearrangement links TRBV11-2 to TRBJ2-2; D perhaps matches TRBD2 (5 bases). Germline CDR1 SGHAT, CDR2 FQNNGV. The CDR3 has 15 amino acids. Trimming cost V 5 bases and J 6 bases, with 16 bases left between them. The CDR3 loop reads CASSGRLSGAGELFF. The DNA of the CDR3 is TGTGCCAGCAGCGGCCGATTATCCGGGGCCGGGGAGCTGTTTTTT.

Here the CDR3 reads CASSRGGDREIGGYTF. CDR3 DNA sequence: TGTGCCAGCAGCCGAGGCGGGGACAGGGAGATTGGTGGCTACACCTTC. The chain carries TRBV7-9 and TRBJ1-2, with 9 nucleotides matching TRBD1. Trimming at V came to 5 bases and at J to 7 bases, leaving 14 bases not matched to a gene. The CDR3 covers 16 residues. Germline V gives CDR1 SEHNR, CDR2 FQNEAQ (reference sequence).